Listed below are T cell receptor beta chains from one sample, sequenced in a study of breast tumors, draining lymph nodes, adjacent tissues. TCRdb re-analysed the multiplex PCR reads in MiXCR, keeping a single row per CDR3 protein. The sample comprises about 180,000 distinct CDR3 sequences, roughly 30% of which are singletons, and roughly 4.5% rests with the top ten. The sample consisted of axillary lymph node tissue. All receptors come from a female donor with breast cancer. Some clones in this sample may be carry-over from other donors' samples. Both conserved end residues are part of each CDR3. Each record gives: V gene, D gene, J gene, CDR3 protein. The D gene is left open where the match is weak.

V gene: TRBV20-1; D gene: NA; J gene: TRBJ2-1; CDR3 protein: CSASSLKRYNEQFF
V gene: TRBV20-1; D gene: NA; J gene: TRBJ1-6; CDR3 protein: CSARELEGGSPLHF
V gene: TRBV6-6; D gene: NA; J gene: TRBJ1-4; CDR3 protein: CASIRGKGELFF
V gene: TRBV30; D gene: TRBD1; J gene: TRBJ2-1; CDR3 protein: CALDRVVNNEQFF
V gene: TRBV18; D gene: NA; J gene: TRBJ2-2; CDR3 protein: CASSPSQGSKGTGELFF
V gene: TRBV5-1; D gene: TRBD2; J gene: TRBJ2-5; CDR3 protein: CASSIGLAGGPETQYF
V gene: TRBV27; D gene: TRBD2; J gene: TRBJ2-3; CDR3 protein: CASSRLAGGTDTQYF
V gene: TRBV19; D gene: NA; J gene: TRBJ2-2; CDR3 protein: CASSIGGQITGELFF
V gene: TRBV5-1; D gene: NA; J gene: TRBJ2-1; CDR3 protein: CASSLGALGVSEQFF
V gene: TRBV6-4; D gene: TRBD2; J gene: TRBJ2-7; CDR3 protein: CASKINFSAGAGSSYEQYF
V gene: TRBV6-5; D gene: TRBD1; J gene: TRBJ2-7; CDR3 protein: CASSTRQGTYEQYF
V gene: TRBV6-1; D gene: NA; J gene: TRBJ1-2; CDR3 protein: CASSDTYYGYTF
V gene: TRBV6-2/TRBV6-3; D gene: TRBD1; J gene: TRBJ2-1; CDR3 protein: CATRWDRMGNEQFF
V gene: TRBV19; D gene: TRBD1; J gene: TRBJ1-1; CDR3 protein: CASTYRGRGTEAFF
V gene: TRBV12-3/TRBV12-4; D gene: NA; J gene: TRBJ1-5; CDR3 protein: CASSSNQINQPQHF
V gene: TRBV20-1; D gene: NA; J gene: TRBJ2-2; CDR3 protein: CSAPEPTGELFF
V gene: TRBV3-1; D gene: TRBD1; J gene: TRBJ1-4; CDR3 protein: CASSNQGAANEKLFF
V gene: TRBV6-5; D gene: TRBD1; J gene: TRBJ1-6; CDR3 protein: CASTPGQGGKSPLHF
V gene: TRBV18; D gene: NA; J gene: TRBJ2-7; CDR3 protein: CASSPNRFGAGLSANLEQYF
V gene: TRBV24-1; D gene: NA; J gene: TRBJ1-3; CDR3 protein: CATSDPGRTEAFFGQGTIYF
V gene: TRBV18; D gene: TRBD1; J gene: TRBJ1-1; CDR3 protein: CASSLQEGAETEAFF
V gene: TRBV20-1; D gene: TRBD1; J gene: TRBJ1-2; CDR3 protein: CSARDRGRGYGYTF
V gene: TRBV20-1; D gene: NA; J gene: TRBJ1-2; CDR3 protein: CSAGQESDYGYTF
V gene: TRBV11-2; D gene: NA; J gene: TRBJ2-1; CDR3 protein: CASSNHRDTTYNEQFF
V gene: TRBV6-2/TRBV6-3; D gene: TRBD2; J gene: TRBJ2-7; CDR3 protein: CASSRLATYEQYF
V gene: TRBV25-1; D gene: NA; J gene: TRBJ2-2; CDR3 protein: CASSDAIGELFF
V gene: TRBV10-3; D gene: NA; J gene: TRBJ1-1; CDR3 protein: CAISGVGGANTEAFF
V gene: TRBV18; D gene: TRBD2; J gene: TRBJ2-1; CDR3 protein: CASSQLAGDNEQFF
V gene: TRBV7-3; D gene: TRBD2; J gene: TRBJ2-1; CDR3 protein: CASSSSGGGVNEQFF